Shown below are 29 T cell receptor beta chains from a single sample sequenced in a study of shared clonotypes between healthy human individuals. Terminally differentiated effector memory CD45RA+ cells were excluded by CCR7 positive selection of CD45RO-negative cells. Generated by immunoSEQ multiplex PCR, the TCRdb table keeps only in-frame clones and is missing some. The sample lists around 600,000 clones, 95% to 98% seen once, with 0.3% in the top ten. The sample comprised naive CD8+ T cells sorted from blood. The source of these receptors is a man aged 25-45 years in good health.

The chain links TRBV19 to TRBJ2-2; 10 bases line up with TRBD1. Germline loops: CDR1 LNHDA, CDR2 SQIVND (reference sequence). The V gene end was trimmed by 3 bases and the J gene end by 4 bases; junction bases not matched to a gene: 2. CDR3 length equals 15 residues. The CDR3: CASSIWDRGTGELFF. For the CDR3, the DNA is TGTGCCAGTAGTATCTGGGACAGGGGCACCGGGGAGCTGTTTTTT.

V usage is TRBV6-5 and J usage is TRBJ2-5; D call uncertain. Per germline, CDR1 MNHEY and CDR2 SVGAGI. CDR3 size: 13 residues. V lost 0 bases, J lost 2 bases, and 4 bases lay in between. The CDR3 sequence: CASSYSVQETQYF. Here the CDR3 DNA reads TGTGCCAGCAGTTACTCAGTACAAGAGACCCAGTACTTC.

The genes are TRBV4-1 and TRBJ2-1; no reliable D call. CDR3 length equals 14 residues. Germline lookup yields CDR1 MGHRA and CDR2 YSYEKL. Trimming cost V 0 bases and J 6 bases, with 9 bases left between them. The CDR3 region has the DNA TGCGCCAGCAGCCAAGATAGGTCCCTCAATGAGCAGTTCTTC. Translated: CASSQDRSLNEQFF.

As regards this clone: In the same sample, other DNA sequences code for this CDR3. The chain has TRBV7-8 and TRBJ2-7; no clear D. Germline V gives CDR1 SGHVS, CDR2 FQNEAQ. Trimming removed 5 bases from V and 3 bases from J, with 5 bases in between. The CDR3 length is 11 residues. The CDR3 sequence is CASSPDYEQYF. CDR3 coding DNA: TGTGCCAGCAGCCCCGACTACGAGCAGTACTTC. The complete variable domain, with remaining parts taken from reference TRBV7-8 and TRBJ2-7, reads GAGVSQSPRYKVAKRGQDVALRCDPISGHVSLFWYQQALGQGPEFLTYFQNEAQLDKSGLPSDRFFAERPEGSVSTLKIQRTQQEDSAVYLCASSPDYEQYFGPGTRLTVT.

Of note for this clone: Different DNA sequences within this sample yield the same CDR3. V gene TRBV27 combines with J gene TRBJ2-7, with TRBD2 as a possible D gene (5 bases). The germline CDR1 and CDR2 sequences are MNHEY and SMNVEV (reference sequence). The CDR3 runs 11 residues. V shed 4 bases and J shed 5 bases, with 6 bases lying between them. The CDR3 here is CASSSGNEQYF. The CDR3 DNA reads TGTGCCAGCAGTTCGGGGAACGAGCAGTACTTC.

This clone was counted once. DNA for the CDR3: TGCGCCAGCAGCCTACCGACTAGCGGGGTCACAGATACGCAGTATTTT. This codes for CASSLPTSGVTDTQYF. The V call is TRBV5-1, the J call TRBJ2-3; TRBD2 aligns across 11 bases. Germline V gene sequence: CDR1 SGHRS, CDR2 YFSETQ. With 4 bases clipped from V and 2 bases from J, the junction kept 6 bases outside the gene matches. The CDR3 has 16 residues.

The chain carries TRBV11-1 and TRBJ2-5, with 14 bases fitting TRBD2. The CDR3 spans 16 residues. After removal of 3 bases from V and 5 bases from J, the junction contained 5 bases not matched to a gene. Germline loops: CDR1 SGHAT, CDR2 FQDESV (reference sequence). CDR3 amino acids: CASSFGTSGSPETQYF. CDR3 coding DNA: TGTGCCAGCAGCTTCGGGACTAGCGGGAGCCCGGAGACCCAGTACTTC.

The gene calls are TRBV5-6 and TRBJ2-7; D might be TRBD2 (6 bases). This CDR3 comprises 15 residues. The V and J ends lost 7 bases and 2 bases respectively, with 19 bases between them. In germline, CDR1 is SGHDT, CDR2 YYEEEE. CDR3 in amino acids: CASQFGSGATYEQYF. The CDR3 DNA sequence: TGTGCCAGCCAGTTTGGTAGCGGAGCTACCTACGAGCAGTACTTC.

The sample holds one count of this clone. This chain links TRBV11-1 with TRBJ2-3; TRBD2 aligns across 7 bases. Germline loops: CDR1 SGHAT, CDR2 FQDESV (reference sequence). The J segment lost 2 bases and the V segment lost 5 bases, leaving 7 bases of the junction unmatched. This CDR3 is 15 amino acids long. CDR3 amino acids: CASSLLGTTTDTQYF. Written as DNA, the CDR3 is TGTGCCAGCAGCCTCCTCGGGACTACCACAGATACGCAGTATTTT.

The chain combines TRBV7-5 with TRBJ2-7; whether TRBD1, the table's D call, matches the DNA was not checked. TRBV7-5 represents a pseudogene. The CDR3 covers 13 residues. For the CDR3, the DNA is TGTGCCAGCAGCCTCCGAACAGGGGACGAGCAGTACTTC. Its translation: CASSLRTGDEQYF.

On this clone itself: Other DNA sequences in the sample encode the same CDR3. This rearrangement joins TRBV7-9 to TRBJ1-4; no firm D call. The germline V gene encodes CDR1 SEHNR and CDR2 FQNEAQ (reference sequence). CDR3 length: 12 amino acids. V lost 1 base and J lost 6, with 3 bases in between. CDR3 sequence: CASSLGYEKLFF. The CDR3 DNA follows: TGTGCCAGCAGCTTAGGGTATGAAAAACTGTTTTTT.

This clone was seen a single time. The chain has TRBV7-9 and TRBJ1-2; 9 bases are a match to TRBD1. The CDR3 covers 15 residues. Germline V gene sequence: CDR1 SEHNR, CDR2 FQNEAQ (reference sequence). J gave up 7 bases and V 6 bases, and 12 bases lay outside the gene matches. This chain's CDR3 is CASSYSHRGPGGYTF. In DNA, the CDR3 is TGTGCCAGCAGTTACAGTCACAGGGGGCCGGGTGGCTACACCTTC.

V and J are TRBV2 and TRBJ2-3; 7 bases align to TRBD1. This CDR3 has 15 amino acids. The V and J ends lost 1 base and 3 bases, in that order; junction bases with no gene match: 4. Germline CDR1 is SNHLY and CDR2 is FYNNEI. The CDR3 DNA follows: TGTGCCAGCAGTGAAGACAGGGGCTTAACAGATACGCAGTATTTT. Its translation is CASSEDRGLTDTQYF.

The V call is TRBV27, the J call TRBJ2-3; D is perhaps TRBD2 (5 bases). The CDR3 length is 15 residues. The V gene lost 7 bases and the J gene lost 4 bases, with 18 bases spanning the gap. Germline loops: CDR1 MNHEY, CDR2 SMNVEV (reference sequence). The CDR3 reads CASKGRQRAADTQYF. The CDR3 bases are TGTGCCAGCAAGGGCAGGCAGAGAGCGGCAGATACGCAGTATTTT.

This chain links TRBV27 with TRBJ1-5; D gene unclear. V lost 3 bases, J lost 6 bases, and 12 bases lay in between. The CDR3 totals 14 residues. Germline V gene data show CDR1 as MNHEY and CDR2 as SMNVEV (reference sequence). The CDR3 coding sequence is TGTGCCAGCAGTTTGTCTGGCGGAGGTCAGCCCCAGCATTTT. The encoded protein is CASSLSGGGQPQHF.

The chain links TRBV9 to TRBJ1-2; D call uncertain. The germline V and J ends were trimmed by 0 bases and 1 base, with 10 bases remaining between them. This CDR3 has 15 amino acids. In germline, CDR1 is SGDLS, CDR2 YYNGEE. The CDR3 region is CASSVDSDFNYGYTF. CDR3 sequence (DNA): TGTGCCAGCAGCGTAGATTCTGATTTTAACTATGGCTACACCTTC.

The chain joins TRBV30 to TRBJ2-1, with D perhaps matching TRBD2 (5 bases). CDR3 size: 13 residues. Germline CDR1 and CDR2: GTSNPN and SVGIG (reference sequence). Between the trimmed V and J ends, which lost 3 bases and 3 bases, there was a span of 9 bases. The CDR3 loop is CAWSPGLYNEQFF. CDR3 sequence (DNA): TGTGCCTGGAGCCCAGGACTCTACAATGAGCAGTTCTTC. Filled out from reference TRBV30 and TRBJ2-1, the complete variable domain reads SQTIHQWPATLVQPVGSPLSLECTVEGTSNPNLYWYRQAAGRGLQLLFYSVGIGQISSEVPQNLSASRPQDRQFILSSKKLLLSDSGFYLCAWSPGLYNEQFFGPGTRLTVL.

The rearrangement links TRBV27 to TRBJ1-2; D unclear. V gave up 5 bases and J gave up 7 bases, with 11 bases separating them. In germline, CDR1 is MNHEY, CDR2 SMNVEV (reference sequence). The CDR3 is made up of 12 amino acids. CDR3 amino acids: CASSTRDSGYTF. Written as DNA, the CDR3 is TGTGCCAGCAGTACTAGGGATTCTGGCTACACCTTC.

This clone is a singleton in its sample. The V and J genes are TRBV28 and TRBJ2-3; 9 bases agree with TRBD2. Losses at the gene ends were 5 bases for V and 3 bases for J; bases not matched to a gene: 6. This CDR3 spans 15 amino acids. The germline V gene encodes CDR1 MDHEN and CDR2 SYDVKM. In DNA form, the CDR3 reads TGTGCCAGCAGTCGCGGGAGGGGGGGAACAGATACGCAGTATTTT. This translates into CASSRGRGGTDTQYF.

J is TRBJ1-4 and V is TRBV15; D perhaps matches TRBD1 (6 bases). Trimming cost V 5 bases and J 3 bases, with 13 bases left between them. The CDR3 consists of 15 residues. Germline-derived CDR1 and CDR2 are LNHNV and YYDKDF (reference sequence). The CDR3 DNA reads TGTGCCACCAGCGGCTCAGGGGATTCTAATGAAAAACTGTTTTTT. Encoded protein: CATSGSGDSNEKLFF.

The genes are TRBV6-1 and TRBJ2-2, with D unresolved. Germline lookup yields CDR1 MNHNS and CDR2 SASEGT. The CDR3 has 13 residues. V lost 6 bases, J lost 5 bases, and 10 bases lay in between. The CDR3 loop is CASRVGWTGELFF. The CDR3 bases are TGTGCCAGCAGAGTCGGCTGGACCGGGGAGCTGTTTTTT.

CDR3 DNA: TGCGCCAGCAGCTTGCAGGGACACACAGATACGCAGTATTTT. Amino acids: CASSLQGHTDTQYF. The chain couples TRBV5-1 to TRBJ2-3; D might be TRBD1 (6 bases). V dropped 1 base and J dropped 2 bases, with 8 bases sitting between them. The CDR3 contains 14 residues. CDR1 SGHRS and CDR2 YFSETQ come from the germline V gene.

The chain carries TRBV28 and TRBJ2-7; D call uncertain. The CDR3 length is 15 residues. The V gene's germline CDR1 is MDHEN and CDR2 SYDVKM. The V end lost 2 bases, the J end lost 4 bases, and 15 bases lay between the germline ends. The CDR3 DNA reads TGTGCCAGCAGTTTAAAGCGTTTGGGGAAATACGAGCAGTACTTC. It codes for CASSLKRLGKYEQYF.

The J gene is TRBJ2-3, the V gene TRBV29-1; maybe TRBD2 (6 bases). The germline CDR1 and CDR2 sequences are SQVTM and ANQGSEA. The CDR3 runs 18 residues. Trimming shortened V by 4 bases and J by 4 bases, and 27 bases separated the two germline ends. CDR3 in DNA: TGCAGCGTTGGGGGCGACGGACTCGGCGGGATGTTCGCAGATACGCAGTATTTT. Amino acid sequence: CSVGGDGLGGMFADTQYF.

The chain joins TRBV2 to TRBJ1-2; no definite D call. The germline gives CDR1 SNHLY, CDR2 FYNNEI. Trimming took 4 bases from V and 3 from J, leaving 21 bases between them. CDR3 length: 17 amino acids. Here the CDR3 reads CASSGDWLDADDYGYTF. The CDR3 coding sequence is TGTGCCAGCAGTGGAGATTGGTTGGACGCGGATGACTATGGCTACACCTTC.

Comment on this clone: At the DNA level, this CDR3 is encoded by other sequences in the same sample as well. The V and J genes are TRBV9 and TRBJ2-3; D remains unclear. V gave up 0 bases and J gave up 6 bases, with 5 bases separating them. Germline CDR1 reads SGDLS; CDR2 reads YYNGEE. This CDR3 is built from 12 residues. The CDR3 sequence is CASSVGYDTQYF. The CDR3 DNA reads TGTGCCAGCAGCGTAGGGTACGATACGCAGTATTTT.

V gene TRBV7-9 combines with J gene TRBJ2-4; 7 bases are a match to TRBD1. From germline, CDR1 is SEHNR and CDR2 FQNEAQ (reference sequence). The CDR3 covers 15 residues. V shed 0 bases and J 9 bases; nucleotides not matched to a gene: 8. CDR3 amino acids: CASSLARQGMGIQYF. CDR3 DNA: TGTGCCAGCAGCTTAGCCCGACAGGGAATGGGCATTCAGTACTTC.

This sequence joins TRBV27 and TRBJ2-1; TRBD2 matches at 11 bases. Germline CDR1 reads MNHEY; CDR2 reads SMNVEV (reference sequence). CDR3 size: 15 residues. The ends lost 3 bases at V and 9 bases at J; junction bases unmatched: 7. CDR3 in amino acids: CASSFLGTSGSEQFF. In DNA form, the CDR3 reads TGTGCCAGCAGTTTTCTTGGGACTAGCGGAAGTGAGCAGTTCTTC.

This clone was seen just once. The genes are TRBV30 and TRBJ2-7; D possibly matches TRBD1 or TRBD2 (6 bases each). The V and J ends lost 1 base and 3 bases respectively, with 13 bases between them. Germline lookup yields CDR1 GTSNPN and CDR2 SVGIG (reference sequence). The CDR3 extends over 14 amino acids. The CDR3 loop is CAWSAMGGVYEQYF. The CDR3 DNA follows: TGTGCCTGGAGTGCCATGGGGGGCGTCTACGAGCAGTACTTC.